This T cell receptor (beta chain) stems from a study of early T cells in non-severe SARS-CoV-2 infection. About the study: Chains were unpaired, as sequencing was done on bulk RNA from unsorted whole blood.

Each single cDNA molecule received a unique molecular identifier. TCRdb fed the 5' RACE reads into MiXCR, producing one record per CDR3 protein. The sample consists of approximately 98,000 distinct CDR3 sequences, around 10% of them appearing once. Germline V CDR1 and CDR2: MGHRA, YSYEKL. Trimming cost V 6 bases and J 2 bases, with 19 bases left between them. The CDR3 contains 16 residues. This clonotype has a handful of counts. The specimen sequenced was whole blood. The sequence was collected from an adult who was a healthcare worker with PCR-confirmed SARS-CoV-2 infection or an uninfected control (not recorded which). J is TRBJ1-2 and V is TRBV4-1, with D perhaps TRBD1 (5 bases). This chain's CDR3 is CASSGTPAGGNYGYTF. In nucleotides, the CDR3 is TGCGCCAGCAGTGGGACCCCGGCTGGAGGGAACTATGGCTACACCTTC.